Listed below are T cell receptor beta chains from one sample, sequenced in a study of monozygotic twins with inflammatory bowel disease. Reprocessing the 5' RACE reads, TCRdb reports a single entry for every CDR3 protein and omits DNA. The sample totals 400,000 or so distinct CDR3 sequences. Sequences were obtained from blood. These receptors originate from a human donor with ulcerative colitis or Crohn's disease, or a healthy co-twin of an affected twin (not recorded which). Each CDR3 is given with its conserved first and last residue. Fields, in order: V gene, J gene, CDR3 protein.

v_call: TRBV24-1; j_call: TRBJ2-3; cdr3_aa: CATSDTQGADTQYF
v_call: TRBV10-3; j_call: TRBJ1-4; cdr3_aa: CAIRDRVNEKLFF
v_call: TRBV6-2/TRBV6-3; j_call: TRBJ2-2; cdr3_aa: CASSTAAGTPNTGELFF
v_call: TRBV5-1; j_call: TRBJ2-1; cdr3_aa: CASIPSGSGTYNEQFF
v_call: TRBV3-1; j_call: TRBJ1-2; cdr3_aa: CASSYAGSSNGYTF
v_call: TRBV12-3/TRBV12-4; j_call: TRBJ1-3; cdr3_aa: CASIDDRGPGNTIYF
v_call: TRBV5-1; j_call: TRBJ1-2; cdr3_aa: CASSYGQGYGYTF
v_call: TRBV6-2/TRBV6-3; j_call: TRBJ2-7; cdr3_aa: CASSYAGTSYEQYF
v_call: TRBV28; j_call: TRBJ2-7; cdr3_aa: CATSWEVEQYF
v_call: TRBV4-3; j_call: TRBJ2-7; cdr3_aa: CASSQSFTGTSGVYEQYF
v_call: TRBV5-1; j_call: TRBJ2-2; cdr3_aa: CASSLSGTTGELFF
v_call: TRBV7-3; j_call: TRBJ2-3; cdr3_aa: CASSSRLAGADTQYF
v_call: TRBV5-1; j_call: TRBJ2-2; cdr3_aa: CASSLEGAGELFF
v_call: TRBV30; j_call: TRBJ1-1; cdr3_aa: CAWREYTEAFF
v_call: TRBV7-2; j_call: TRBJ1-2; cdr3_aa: CASSLSAGTVYGYTF
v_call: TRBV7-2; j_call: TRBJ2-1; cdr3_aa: CASSLAPGLAGGGSRNEQFF
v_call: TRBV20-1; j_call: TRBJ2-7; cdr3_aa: CSARETQRDYEQYF
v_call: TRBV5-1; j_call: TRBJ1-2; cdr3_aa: CASSFSGSPYGYTF
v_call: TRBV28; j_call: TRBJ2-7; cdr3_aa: CASSPWGGREQYF
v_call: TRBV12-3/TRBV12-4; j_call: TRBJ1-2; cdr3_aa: CASSLGGNGYTF
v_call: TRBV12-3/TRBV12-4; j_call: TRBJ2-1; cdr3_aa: CASLKGVASGRNPTYNEQFF
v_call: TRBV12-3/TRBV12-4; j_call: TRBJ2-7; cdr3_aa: CASSKGQGDIPPHF
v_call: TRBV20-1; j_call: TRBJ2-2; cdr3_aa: CSAYMTGTTGELFF
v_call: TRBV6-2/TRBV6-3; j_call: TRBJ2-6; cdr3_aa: CASSRPQVSGANVLTF
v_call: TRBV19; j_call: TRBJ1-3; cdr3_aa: CATHDPGQWANTIYF
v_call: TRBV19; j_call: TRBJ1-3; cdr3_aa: CASSTNSGNTIYF
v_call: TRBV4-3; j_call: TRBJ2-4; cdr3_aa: CASSQDLLSSRIQYF
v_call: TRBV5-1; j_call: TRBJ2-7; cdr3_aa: CASSPGTLAYEQYF
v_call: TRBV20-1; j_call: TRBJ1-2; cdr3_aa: CSARVDMVDGYTF
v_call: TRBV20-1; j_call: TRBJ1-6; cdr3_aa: CSARVMAGDSPLHF
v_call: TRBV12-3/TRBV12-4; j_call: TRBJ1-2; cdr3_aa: CASSSPPTDYGYTF
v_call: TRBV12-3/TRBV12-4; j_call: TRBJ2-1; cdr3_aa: CASKGLAGGRDNEQFF
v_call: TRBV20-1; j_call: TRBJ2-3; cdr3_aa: CSARTGMSDTQYF
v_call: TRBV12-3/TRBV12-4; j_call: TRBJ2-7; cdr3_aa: CASSGTGRIWYF
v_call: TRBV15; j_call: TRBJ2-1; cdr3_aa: CATSLGLEPGTEQFF
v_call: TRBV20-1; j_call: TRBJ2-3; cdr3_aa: CSALGLAGATDTQYF
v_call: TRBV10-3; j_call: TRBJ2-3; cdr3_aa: CAISESSGTPDTQYF
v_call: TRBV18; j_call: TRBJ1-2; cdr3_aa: CASSPGRIGTNYGYTF
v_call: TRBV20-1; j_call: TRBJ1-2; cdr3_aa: CSARDPQGNNIAYTF
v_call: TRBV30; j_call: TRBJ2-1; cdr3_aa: CAWSETGRGSEQFF
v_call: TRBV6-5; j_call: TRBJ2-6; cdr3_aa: CASSSQRPGGANVLTF
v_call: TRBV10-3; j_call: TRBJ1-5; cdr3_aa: CAISESREGQPQHF
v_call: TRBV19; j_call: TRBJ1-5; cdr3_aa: CASGFLNQPQHF
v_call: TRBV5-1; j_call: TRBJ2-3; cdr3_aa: CASRGIAGGPADTQYF
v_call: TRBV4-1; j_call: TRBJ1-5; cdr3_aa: CASSRGDRESNQPQHF
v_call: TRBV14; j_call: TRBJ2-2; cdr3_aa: CASSQVFYTGELFF
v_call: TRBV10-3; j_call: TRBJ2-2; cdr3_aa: CAITPRVNFGELFF
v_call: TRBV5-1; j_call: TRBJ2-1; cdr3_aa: CASSLNPATGNYEQFF
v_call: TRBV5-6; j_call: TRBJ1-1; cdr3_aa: CASSVGKNTEAFF
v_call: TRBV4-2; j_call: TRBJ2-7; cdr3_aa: CASSHPQGQGAYEQYF
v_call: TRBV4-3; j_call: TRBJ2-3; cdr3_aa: CASSLSGGGNTDTQYF
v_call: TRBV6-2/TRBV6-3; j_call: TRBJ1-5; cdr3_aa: CASSLDSAGGQPQHF
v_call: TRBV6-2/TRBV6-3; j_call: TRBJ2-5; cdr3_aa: CASRIRIQETQYF